These T cell receptor beta chains were read from a single sample in a study of T cells in pancreatic ductal adenocarcinoma. Some clones are missing from TCRdb's copy, which holds only in-frame ones; the method was immunoSEQ multiplex PCR. This sample has 5,600 or so clones, with 65% to 80% found just once. The specimen sequenced was pancreatic tumor tissue. These receptor sequences come from a human donor with pancreatic ductal adenocarcinoma. CDR3s include the opening cysteine and the closing phenylalanine or tryptophan. Fields, in order: J gene, V gene, CDR3 protein.

>TRBJ2-3|TRBV5-1
CASSPGTSGGVHRTDTQYF
>TRBJ1-1|TRBV28
CASSFWEGGFGTEAFF
>TRBJ2-2|TRBV4-1
CASSNGQVRTGELFF
>TRBJ2-7|TRBV27
CASSLLEQYF
>TRBJ1-1|TRBV6-5
CASSQNIREDTEAFF
>TRBJ2-7|TRBV11-3
CASSLIYTGSDEQYF
>TRBJ2-5|TRBV10-3
CAIRGQQETQYF
>TRBJ1-3|TRBV30
CAWITGTGRGNTIYF
>TRBJ1-5|TRBV19
CASSMWTGTYSNQPQHF
>TRBJ1-5|TRBV2
CASSGRQGREQPQHF
>TRBJ1-2|TRBV6-5
CASGLPQVPHYGYTF
>TRBJ2-7|TRBV7-2
CASSLAAERIYEQYF
>TRBJ1-1|TRBV5-1
CASRDYHRNTEAFF
>TRBJ1-4|TRBV10-1
CARTRQGTNEKLFF
>TRBJ2-7|TRBV6-1
CASSERGYEQYF
>TRBJ2-6|TRBV7-8
CASSRTGSSGANVLTF
>TRBJ1-3|TRBV6-1
CASRSDRAGNTIYF
>TRBJ2-7|TRBV6-5
CASSYRQGPTYEQYF
>TRBJ1-1|TRBV5-5
CASSLVGSRGGAEAFF
>TRBJ1-1|TRBV13
CASSRPGSPLGATEAFF
>TRBJ1-4|TRBV10-3
CAIRSGRNEKLFF
>TRBJ1-4|TRBV11-3
CASSSKPGLFATNEKLFF
>TRBJ1-4|TRBV14
CASSHYTGGEREKLFF
>TRBJ2-2|TRBV2
CASSDALQGHDTGELFF
>TRBJ2-3|TRBV7-2
CASSLAGGSTDTQYF
>TRBJ2-2|TRBV5-1
CASSTTSGGSGELFF
>TRBJ2-1|TRBV14
CASSQDPRTAYNEQFF
>TRBJ2-1|TRBV9
CASSVGLGQSKFF
>TRBJ1-3|TRBV6-1
CASSEIQASSGNTIYF